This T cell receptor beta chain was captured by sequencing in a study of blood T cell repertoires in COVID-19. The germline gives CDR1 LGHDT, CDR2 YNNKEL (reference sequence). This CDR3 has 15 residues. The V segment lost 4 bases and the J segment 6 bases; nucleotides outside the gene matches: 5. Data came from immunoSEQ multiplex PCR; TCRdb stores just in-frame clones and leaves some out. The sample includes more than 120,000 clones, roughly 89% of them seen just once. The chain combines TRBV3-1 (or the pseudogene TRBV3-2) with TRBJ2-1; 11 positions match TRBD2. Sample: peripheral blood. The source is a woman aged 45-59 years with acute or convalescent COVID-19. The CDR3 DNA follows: TGTGCCAGCAGCCCGCCGGGACTAGCGGCCAATGAGCAGTTCTTC. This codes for CASSPPGLAANEQFF.